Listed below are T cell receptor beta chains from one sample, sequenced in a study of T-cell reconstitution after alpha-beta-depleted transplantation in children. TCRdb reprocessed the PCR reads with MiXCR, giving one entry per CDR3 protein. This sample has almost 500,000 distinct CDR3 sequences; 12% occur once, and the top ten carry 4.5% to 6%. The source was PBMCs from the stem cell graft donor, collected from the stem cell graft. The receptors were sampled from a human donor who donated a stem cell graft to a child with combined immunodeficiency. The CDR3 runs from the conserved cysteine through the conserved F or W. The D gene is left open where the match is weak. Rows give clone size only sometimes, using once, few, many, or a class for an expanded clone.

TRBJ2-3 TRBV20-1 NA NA CSARLGGGDTDTQYF TGCAGTGCTAGACTCGGGGGCGGAGACACAGATACGCAGTATTTT
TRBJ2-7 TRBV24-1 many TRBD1 CATSGDRGYEQYF TGTGCCACCAGTGGAGACAGGGGGTACGAGCAGTACTTC
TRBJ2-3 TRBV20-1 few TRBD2 CSAREEISGGSTDTQYF TGCAGTGCTAGAGAGGAGATTAGCGGGGGGAGCACAGATACGCAGTATTTT
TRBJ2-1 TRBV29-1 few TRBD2 CSVEELAGGPNEQFF TGCAGCGTTGAAGAACTAGCGGGGGGGCCGAATGAGCAGTTCTTC
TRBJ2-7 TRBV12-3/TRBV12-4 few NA CASSPGRFYEQYF TGTGCCAGCAGCCCTGGGCGGTTTTACGAGCAGTACTTC
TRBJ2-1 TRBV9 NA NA CASSVGDGYNEQFF TGTGCCAGCAGCGTAGGGGACGGCTACAATGAGCAGTTCTTC
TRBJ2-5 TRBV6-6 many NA CASSPWDVETQYF TGTGCCAGCAGTCCTTGGGACGTCGAGACCCAGTACTTC
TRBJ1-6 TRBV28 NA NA CASRELITLHF TGTGCCAGCAGGGAACTAATCACCCTCCACTTT
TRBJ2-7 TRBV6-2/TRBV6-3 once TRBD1 CASSLDRADEQYF TGTGCCAGCAGTTTGGACAGGGCGGACGAGCAGTACTTC
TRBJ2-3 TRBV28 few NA CASSIALTQYF TGTGCCAGCAGTATCGCGCTTACGCAGTATTTT
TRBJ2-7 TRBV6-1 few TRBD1 CASSAGQPFEQYF TGTGCCAGCAGTGCGGGACAGCCGTTCGAGCAGTACTTC
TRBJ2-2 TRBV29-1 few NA CSVTDSNTGELFF TGCAGCGTCACTGACAGCAACACCGGGGAGCTGTTTTTT
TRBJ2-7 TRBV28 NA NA CASTPGGLTYEQYF TGTGCCAGCACCCCTGGGGGGTTGACCTACGAGCAGTACTTC
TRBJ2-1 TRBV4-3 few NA CASSQATSAFNEQFF TGCGCCAGCAGCCAAGCGACTTCGGCGTTCAATGAGCAGTTCTTC
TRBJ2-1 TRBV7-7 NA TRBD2 CASSARTSGDNEQFF TGTGCCAGCAGCGCCCGGACTAGCGGCGACAATGAGCAGTTCTTC
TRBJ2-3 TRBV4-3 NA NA CASSQGKTSRADTQYF TGCGCCAGCAGCCAAGGGAAGACAAGTAGGGCAGATACGCAGTATTTT
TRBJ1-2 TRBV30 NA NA CAWSVLHNYGYTF TGTGCCTGGAGTGTACTCCATAACTATGGCTACACCTTC
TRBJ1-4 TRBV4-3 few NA CASSQVGPGREKLFF TGCGCCAGCAGCCAAGTGGGTCCGGGACGTGAAAAACTGTTTTTT
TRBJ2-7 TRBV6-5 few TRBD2 CASSYSPPAGGNYEQYF TGTGCCAGCAGTTACTCACCCCCCGCGGGAGGGAACTACGAGCAGTACTTC
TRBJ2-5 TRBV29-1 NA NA CSVITGYKHRETQYF TGCAGCGTAATAACCGGGTACAAACACCGGGAGACCCAGTACTTC
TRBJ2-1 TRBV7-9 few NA CASSFSGGRFGEQFF TGTGCCAGCAGCTTCAGTGGTGGTCGGTTCGGTGAGCAGTTCTTC
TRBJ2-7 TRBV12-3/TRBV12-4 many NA CASMRPEDLYEQYF TGTGCCAGCATGCGGCCGGAGGATTTGTACGAGCAGTACTTC
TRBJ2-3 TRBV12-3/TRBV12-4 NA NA CAIASAGWGQYF TGTGCCATTGCATCCGCGGGATGGGGACAGTATTTT
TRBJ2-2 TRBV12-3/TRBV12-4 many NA CASSLGIGRFTGELFF TGTGCCAGCAGTTTAGGGATCGGGCGGTTCACCGGGGAGCTGTTTTTT
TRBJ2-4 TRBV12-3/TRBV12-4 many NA CASSRDGLRAKNIQYF TGTGCCAGCAGCCGCGATGGTCTGAGAGCCAAAAACATTCAGTACTTC
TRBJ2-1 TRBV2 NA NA CASRATRGTHNEQFF TGTGCCAGCAGGGCTACACGAGGGACACACAATGAGCAGTTCTTC